Below are 15 T cell receptor beta chains sequenced from a single sample in a study of T cell repertoires in cytomegalovirus infection. TCRdb independently ran MiXCR on the reads; one entry per CDR3 protein. Of 640,000 or so distinct CDR3 sequences in the sample, roughly 30% were seen once. The antigens for these receptors are not known. The sample was cultured PBMCs, taken from culture after CMV antigen stimulation. These receptors came from a human donor in good health (CMV status not recorded). Some clones in this sample may be carry-over from other donors' samples.

J is TRBJ1-1 and V is TRBV28; no clear D. The CDR3 totals 12 residues. CDR1 is MDHEN and CDR2 is SYDVKM in the germline V gene. Trimming took 2 bases from V and 3 from J, leaving 4 bases between them. The CDR3 DNA reads as TGTGCCAGCAGTTTACTCCACACTGAAGCTTTCTTT. Protein: CASSLLHTEAFF.

The chain uses TRBV6-1 and TRBJ1-5, with D possibly being TRBD1 (5 bases). From germline, CDR1 is MNHNS and CDR2 SASEGT. V was cut by 5 bases and J by 3 bases, with 11 bases left in between. The CDR3 runs to 14 residues. The CDR3 region is CASSRLGDNQPQHF. DNA for the CDR3: TGTGCCAGCAGTCGACTGGGGGACAATCAGCCCCAGCATTTT.

V and J are TRBV19 and TRBJ1-6, with D possibly being TRBD1 (6 bases). Trimming pared 3 bases from V and 5 bases from J, leaving 17 bases between. The CDR3 totals 17 residues. Germline assignment: CDR1 LNHDA and CDR2 SQIVND (reference sequence). The CDR3 nucleotides are TGTGCCAGTAGTATCCGCCTGGGGGCCGGGAATAATTCACCCCTCCACTTT. It yields the protein CASSIRLGAGNNSPLHF.

The chain is built from TRBV5-4 and TRBJ1-2, with TRBD1 identical over 8 bases. This CDR3 region has 16 residues. V shed 0 bases, J shed 4 bases, and the junction held 8 bases outside the gene matches. Germline V gene data show CDR1 as SGHNT and CDR2 as YYREEE (reference sequence). CDR3 residues: CASSLGPGGSTYGYTF. The DNA of the CDR3 is TGTGCCAGCAGCTTGGGTCCAGGGGGCTCTACCTATGGCTACACCTTC.

The V call is TRBV6-6, the J call TRBJ1-2; D possibly corresponds to TRBD1 (5 bases). The CDR3 extends over 17 amino acids. V was cut by 0 bases and J by 1 base, with 15 bases left in between. Per the germline V gene, CDR1 is MNHNY and CDR2 is SVGAGI (reference sequence). The CDR3 here is CASSYSNGGGDNYGYTF. The CDR3 DNA sequence: TGTGCCAGCAGTTACTCGAATGGGGGGGGGGATAACTATGGCTACACCTTC.

This clonotype has ten or more counts. V and J are TRBV7-2 and TRBJ2-7; D might be TRBD1 or TRBD2, each matching 5 bases. V was cut by 1 base and J by 6 bases, with 10 bases left in between. The CDR3 has 13 residues. Germline CDR1 SGHTA, CDR2 FQGNSA. As DNA, the CDR3 is TGTGCCAGCAGCTTAGGGGGGTTAGGCGAGCAGTACTTC. Translation gives CASSLGGLGEQYF.

This rearrangement joins TRBV15 to TRBJ2-6, with TRBD2 as a possible D gene (6 bases). Germline V gene lookup returns CDR1 LNHNV and CDR2 YYDKDF (reference sequence). Trimming took 0 bases from V and 1 from J, leaving 7 bases between them. The CDR3 contains 16 residues. The CDR3 sequence is CATSRDRESGANVLTF. Written as DNA, the CDR3 is TGTGCCACCAGCAGAGATCGGGAGTCTGGGGCCAACGTCCTGACTTTC.

The chain links TRBV5-4 to TRBJ2-3, with 7 bases aligning to TRBD2. Germline-derived CDR1 and CDR2 are SGHNT and YYREEE (reference sequence). V trimming: 0 bases; J trimming: 5 bases; junction bases outside the gene matches: 6. The CDR3 loop spans 15 amino acids. CDR3 nucleotide sequence: TGTGCCAGCAGCTTGGCTAGCGGAGCAGTAGATACGCAGTATTTT. Its translation is CASSLASGAVDTQYF.

This chain joins TRBV7-8 and TRBJ1-6; D ambiguous. This CDR3 comprises 14 residues. Germline-derived CDR1 and CDR2 are SGHVS and FQNEAQ. Between the trimmed V and J ends, which lost 0 bases and 9 bases, there was a span of 9 bases. The CDR3 bases are TGTGCCAGCAGCTTAGCAGCAGTGGGTTCACCCCTCCACTTT. It encodes CASSLAAVGSPLHF.

The chain combines TRBV30 with TRBJ2-1; 11 bases agree with TRBD2. V shed 5 bases, J shed 4 bases, and the junction held 4 bases outside the gene matches. The CDR3 length is 14 residues. Germline V lookup: CDR1 GTSNPN, CDR2 SVGIG (reference sequence). The CDR3 sequence is CAWGGTSGYNEQFF. The CDR3 region has the DNA TGTGCCTGGGGGGGGACTAGCGGTTACAATGAGCAGTTCTTC.

This clonotype was detected many times. This sequence joins TRBV7-2 and TRBJ2-7; TRBD2 aligns across 15 bases. Losses at the gene ends were 4 bases for V and 1 base for J; bases not matched to a gene: 2. Germline CDR1 is SGHTA and CDR2 is FQGNSA. The CDR3 runs to 16 residues. Here the CDR3 reads CASSYGTSGRSYEQYF. In DNA form, the CDR3 reads TGTGCCAGCAGCTATGGGACTAGCGGGAGGTCCTACGAGCAGTACTTC.

The rearrangement joins TRBV7-9 to TRBJ2-7, with 7 nucleotides matching TRBD2. This CDR3 is 15 amino acids long. Looked up from germline, CDR1 is SEHNR and CDR2 is FQNEAQ (reference sequence). V was pared by 3 bases and J by 7 bases, with 12 bases of the junction left unmatched. The CDR3 here is CASSLYGGEGLEQYF. In nucleotides, the CDR3 is TGTGCCAGCAGCTTGTACGGAGGGGAGGGTCTTGAGCAGTACTTC.

This rearrangement joins TRBV12-3 or TRBV12-4 to TRBJ1-2; no firm D call. Trimming pared 5 bases from V and 4 bases from J, leaving 11 bases between. CDR3 size: 13 residues. The CDR3 nucleotides are TGTGCCAGCAGTGAAGATGAGGCCTATGGCTACACCTTC. It is translated as CASSEDEAYGYTF.

The chain carries TRBV6-1 and TRBJ2-5; the D gene is possibly TRBD2 (5 bases). Deletions cut 8 bases from V and 5 bases from J, with 18 bases between. Germline V gene lookup returns CDR1 MNHNS and CDR2 SASEGT. This CDR3 has 14 amino acids. CDR3 nucleotide sequence: TGTGCCAGCGCCCTAGCCCGTGGTTTTGAGACCCAGTACTTC. It codes for CASALARGFETQYF.

The J gene is TRBJ2-1, the V gene TRBV7-6, with 8 nucleotides matching TRBD2. J was trimmed by 9 bases and V by 2 bases; bases with no gene match: 12. The V gene's germline CDR1 is SGHVS and CDR2 FNYEAQ. The CDR3 sequence is 16 residues long. DNA for the CDR3: TGTGCCAGCAGCTTATTTAGCGGGGCCACCGCCGGTGAGCAGTTCTTC. Its translation: CASSLFSGATAGEQFF.